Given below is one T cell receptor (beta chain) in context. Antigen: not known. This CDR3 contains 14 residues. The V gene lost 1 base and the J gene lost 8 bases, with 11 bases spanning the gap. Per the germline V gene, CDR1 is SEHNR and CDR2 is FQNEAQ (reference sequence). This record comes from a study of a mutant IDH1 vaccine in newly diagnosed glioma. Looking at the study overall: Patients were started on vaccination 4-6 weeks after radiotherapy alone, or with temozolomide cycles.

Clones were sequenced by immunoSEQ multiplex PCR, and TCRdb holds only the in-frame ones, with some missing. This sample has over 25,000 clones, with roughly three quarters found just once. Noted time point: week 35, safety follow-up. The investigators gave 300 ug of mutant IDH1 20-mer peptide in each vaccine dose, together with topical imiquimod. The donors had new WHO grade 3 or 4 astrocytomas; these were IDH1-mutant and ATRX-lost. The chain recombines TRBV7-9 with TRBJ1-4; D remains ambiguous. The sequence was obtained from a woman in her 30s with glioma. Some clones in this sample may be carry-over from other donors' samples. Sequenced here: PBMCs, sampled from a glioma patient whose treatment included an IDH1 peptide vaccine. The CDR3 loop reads CASSLDTQREKLFF. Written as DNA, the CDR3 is TGTGCCAGCAGCTTAGACACGCAAAGGGAAAAACTGTTTTTT.